These T cell receptor beta chains were read from a single sample in a study of OX40 agonist ivuxolimab in advanced cancers. Method: immunoSEQ multiplex PCR; TCRdb's copy keeps in-frame clones and lacks some. Counted here are about 100,000 clones, around nine tenths occurring once; the ten biggest clones make up around 0.15%. The starting material was CD4+ or CD8+ T cells sorted from blood, obtained in a trial of the OX40 agonist ivuxolimab. The receptor source for this set is an adult with an advanced solid tumor such as melanoma, head and neck, liver or kidney cancer. The CDR3 runs from the conserved cysteine through the conserved F or W. Fields, in order: CDR3 protein, CDR3 DNA, D gene, V gene, J gene. A D gene is named only where the DNA matches it firmly.

CDR3: CASSKYPSYNEQFF
DNA: TGTGCCAGCAGCAAATATCCCAGCTACAATGAGCAGTTCTTC
D: -
V: TRBV21-1
J: TRBJ2-1

CDR3: CASSFGIAAYNEQFF
DNA: TGTGCCAGCAGCTTTGGGATAGCGGCTTACAATGAGCAGTTCTTC
D: -
V: TRBV7-8
J: TRBJ2-1

CDR3: CASSGPSGSEAFF
DNA: TGTGCCAGCAGCGGACCCTCAGGGAGCGAAGCTTTCTTT
D: -
V: TRBV9
J: TRBJ1-1

CDR3: CASSNLAGGGKDTQYF
DNA: TGCGCCAGCAGCAACCTAGCGGGAGGTGGGAAAGATACGCAGTATTTT
D: TRBD2
V: TRBV5-1
J: TRBJ2-3

CDR3: CASLTITGRGYTF
DNA: TGTGCCAGCCTAACTATTACGGGACGTGGCTACACCTTC
D: -
V: TRBV28
J: TRBJ1-2

CDR3: CASKFGQVYGYTF
DNA: TGTGCCAGCAAGTTCGGACAGGTGTATGGCTACACCTTC
D: TRBD1
V: TRBV6-1
J: TRBJ1-2

CDR3: CASSLEGDGRPEAFF
DNA: TGTGCCAGCAGCTTAGAGGGGGACGGGAGACCTGAAGCTTTCTTT
D: -
V: TRBV7-8
J: TRBJ1-1

CDR3: CAISESAAYGYTF
DNA: TGTGCCATCAGTGAGTCGGCAGCCTATGGCTACACCTTC
D: -
V: TRBV10-3
J: TRBJ1-2

CDR3: CASLIQGFDTEAFF
DNA: TGTGCCAGCCTAATACAGGGGTTTGACACTGAAGCTTTCTTT
D: TRBD1
V: TRBV6-1
J: TRBJ1-1

CDR3: CSVHSGQLSTDTQYF
DNA: TGCAGCGTTCACTCGGGACAGCTCAGCACAGATACGCAGTATTTT
D: TRBD1
V: TRBV29-1
J: TRBJ2-3

CDR3: CASSLGRGTFMNTEAFF
DNA: TGTGCCAGCAGCTTAGGGAGAGGCACATTCATGAACACTGAAGCTTTCTTT
D: -
V: TRBV11-2
J: TRBJ1-1

CDR3: CASSPTTGGARAYGYTF
DNA: TGCGCCAGCAGCCCTACTACAGGGGGCGCGAGGGCTTATGGCTACACCTTC
D: TRBD1
V: TRBV5-1
J: TRBJ1-2

CDR3: CASSLSAGGAGELFF
DNA: TGTGCCAGCAGCTTATCGGCGGGAGGAGCCGGGGAGCTGTTTTTT
D: TRBD2
V: TRBV11-3
J: TRBJ2-2

CDR3: CASSTGGLAGIQETQYF
DNA: TGTGCCAGCAGCACAGGAGGACTAGCGGGGATCCAAGAGACCCAGTACTTC
D: TRBD2
V: TRBV5-4
J: TRBJ2-5

CDR3: CASSAMRDGKNIQYF
DNA: TGTGCCAGCAGCGCCATGAGGGACGGCAAAAACATTCAGTACTTC
D: -
V: TRBV9
J: TRBJ2-4

CDR3: CASSYSATGRPQHF
DNA: TGTGCCAGCAGTTACTCGGCGACAGGCAGGCCCCAGCATTTT
D: -
V: TRBV6-5
J: TRBJ1-5

CDR3: CASEGPGMDTGELFF
DNA: TGCGCCAGCGAGGGGCCAGGGATGGACACCGGGGAGCTGTTTTTT
D: -
V: TRBV10-2
J: TRBJ2-2

CDR3: CASSYTVTANTEAFF
DNA: TGTGCCAGCAGTTACACCGTGACAGCGAACACTGAAGCTTTCTTT
D: -
V: TRBV6-5
J: TRBJ1-1

CDR3: CASSLIATGVEKLFF
DNA: TGTGCCAGCAGCCTGATTGCGACAGGAGTTGAAAAACTGTTTTTT
D: -
V: TRBV7-9
J: TRBJ1-4